This TCR beta chain was recovered during a study of molecular identifiers for immune sequencing clone quantification. Study conclusions and caveats: Should identical TCR molecules share a barcode, the sizes of highly expanded clones could be underestimated.

The CDR3 spans 16 residues. Germline assignment: CDR1 DFQATT and CDR2 SNEGSKA (reference sequence). The junction had 11 bases not matched to a gene; V was cut back by 3 bases and J by 4 bases. The sample holds many counts of this clonotype. What it recognizes is unknown. TCRdb called the PCR reads again in MiXCR, with one record for every CDR3 protein. This sample has 60,000 to 80,000 distinct CDR3 sequences; around 20% occur once, and the top ten carry around 1.5%. The sequencing input was naive CD8+ T cells from blood, with Jurkat cell RNA spiked in. Indicated subset: FACS-sorted CD8+CD4-CCR7+CD45RA+ naive T cells. The receptor's source is a human donor in good health. Some libraries in this study had Jurkat cell RNA spiked in. V and J are TRBV20-1 and TRBJ2-2, with 7 bases matching TRBD1. The CDR3: CSASGAQGVFTGELFF. CDR3 nucleotide sequence: TGCAGTGCTAGCGGTGCCCAGGGGGTGTTCACCGGGGAGCTGTTTTTT.